This T cell receptor beta chain was retrieved from a study of cytomegalovirus exposure and HLA in healthy donors. Between the trimmed V and J ends, which lost 4 bases and 5 bases, there was a span of 12 bases. The CDR3 sequence is 13 residues long. CDR1 and CDR2 from the germline V gene are SGDLS and YYNGEE. 60 Vbeta and 13 Jbeta primers were used in PCR. Produced via immunoSEQ multiplex PCR; TCRdb's table is partial and in-frame only. This table holds some 140,000 clones, more than 75% found once. Sequencing was carried out using PBMCs. The clonotype originates from a female donor in good health and CMV-seronegative. This chain connects TRBV9 to TRBJ2-5; possible D gene TRBD1, 5 bases. This CDR3 reads CASSPDPGETQYF. The CDR3 DNA reads TGTGCCAGCAGCCCCGACCCAGGGGAGACCCAGTACTTC. Filled out from reference TRBV9 and TRBJ2-5, the complete variable domain reads DSGVTQTPKHLITATGQRVTLRCSPRSGDLSVYWYQQSLDQGLQFLIQYYNGEERAKGNILERFSAQQFPDLHSELNLSSLELGDSALYFCASSPDPGETQYFGPGTRLLVL.